This TCR beta chain is drawn from a study of blood T cell repertoires in COVID-19. This CDR3 region has 14 residues. V gave up 6 bases and J gave up 2 bases, with 13 bases separating them. CDR1 is MNHEY and CDR2 is SVGAGI in the germline V gene. Original data processing: Reference gene primer amplification gave estimated nucleated cell counts. The assay was immunoSEQ multiplex PCR, and TCRdb's table has in-frame clones only and misses some. The V and J calls and clone size are taken from that table; D and trimming were inferred from the DNA. The sample has 150,000 to 160,000 clones, just under 85% seen once. This clone occurred a few times.

The chain employs TRBV6-5 and TRBJ1-2; tentative D call: TRBD1 (5 bases). Material: peripheral blood. This receptor was identified in an older woman with acute or convalescent COVID-19. The CDR3 DNA follows: TGTGCCAGCAGACCCGCCCCAGGGAACTATGGCTACACCTTC. It yields the protein CASRPAPGNYGYTF.